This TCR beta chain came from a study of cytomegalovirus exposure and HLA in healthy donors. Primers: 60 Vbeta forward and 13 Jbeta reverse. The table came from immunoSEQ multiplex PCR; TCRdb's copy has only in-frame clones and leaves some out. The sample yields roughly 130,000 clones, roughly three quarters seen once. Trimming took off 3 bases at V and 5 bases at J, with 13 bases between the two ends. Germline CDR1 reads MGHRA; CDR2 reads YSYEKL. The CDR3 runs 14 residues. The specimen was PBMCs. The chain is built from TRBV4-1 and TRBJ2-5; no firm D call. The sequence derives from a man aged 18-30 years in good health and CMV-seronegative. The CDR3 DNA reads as TGCGCCAGCAGCCAGAGTACTATTATTGAGACCCAGTACTTC. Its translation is CASSQSTIIETQYF.